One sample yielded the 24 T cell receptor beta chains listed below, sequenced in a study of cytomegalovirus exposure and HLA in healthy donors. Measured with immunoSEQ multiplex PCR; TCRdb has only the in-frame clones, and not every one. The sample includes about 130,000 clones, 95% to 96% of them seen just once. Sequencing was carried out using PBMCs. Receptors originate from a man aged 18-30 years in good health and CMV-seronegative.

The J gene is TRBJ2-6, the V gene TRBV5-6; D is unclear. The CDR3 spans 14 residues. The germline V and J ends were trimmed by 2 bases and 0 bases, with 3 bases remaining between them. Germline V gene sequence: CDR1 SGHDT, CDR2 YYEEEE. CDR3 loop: CASSFSSGANVLTF. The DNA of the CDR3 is TGTGCCAGCAGCTTTAGCTCTGGGGCCAACGTCCTGACTTTC.

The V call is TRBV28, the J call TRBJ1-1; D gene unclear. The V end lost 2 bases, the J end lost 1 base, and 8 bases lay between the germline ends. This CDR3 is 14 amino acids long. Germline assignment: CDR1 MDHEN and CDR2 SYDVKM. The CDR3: CASSLTGENTEAFF. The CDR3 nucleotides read TGTGCCAGCAGTTTAACCGGGGAGAACACTGAAGCTTTCTTT.

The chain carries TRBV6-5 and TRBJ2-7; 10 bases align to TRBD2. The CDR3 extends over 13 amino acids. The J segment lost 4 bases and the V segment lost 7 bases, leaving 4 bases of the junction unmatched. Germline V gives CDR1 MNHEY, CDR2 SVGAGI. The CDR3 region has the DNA TGTGCCAGCACCGTAGCGGGAGGTTACGAGCAGTACTTC. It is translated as CASTVAGGYEQYF.

CDR3 amino acids: CASNEGLSNYGYTF. Here the CDR3 DNA reads TGTGCCAGCAACGAGGGACTGTCGAACTATGGCTACACCTTC. This rearrangement joins TRBV5-5 to TRBJ1-2, with D perhaps TRBD1 (5 bases). Germline values: CDR1 SGHKS, CDR2 YYEKEE (reference sequence). V was cut by 6 bases and J by 2 bases, with 14 bases left in between. The CDR3 consists of 14 residues.

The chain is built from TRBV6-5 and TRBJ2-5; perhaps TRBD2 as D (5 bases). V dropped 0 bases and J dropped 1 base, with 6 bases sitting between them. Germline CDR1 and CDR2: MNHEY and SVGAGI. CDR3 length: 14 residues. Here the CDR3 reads CASSYSGSQETQYF. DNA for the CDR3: TGTGCCAGCAGTTACTCAGGGAGCCAAGAGACCCAGTACTTC.

The CDR3 region is CASDPRGGTYYEQYF. The CDR3 coding sequence is TGTGCCAGCGATCCCCGGGGGGGAACGTACTACGAGCAGTACTTC. The chain carries TRBV6-1 and TRBJ2-7; 8 bases are shared with TRBD2. V shed 8 bases, J shed 3 bases, and the junction held 12 bases outside the gene matches. The CDR3 is 15 residues long. Germline loops: CDR1 MNHNS, CDR2 SASEGT.

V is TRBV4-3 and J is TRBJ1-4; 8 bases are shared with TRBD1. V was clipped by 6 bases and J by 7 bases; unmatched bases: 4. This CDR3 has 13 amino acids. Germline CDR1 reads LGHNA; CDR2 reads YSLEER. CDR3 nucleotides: TGCGCCAGCAGAGGACAGGGCTCTGAAAAACTGTTTTTT. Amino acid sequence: CASRGQGSEKLFF.

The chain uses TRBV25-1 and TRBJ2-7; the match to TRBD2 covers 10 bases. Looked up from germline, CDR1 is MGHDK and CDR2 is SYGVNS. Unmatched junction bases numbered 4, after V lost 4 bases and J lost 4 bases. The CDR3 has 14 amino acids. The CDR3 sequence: CASSGSGRRYEQYF. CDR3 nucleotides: TGTGCCAGCAGTGGTAGCGGGAGGAGGTACGAGCAGTACTTC.

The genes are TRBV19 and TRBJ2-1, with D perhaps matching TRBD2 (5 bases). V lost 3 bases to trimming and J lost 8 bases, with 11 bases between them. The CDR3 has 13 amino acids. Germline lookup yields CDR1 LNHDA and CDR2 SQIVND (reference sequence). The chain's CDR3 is CASSIELDDEQFF. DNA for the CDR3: TGTGCCAGTAGTATCGAACTAGACGATGAGCAGTTCTTC.

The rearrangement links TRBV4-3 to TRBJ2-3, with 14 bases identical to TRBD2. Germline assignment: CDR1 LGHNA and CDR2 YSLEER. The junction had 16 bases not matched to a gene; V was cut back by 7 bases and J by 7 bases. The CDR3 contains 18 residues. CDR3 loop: CASIRLGTSGRLGHTQYF. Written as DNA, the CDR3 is TGCGCCAGCATCCGCTTAGGGACTAGCGGGAGACTGGGACATACGCAGTATTTT.

The CDR3 coding sequence is TGTGCCAGCAGCCGGGCGGGAGTCTACAATGAGCAGTTCTTC. This encodes CASSRAGVYNEQFF. The genes are TRBV5-4 and TRBJ2-1, with TRBD2 identical over 7 bases. Germline CDR1 reads SGHNT; CDR2 reads YYREEE (reference sequence). This CDR3 has 14 amino acids. Trimming took 4 bases from V and 3 from J; bases not matched to a gene: 4.

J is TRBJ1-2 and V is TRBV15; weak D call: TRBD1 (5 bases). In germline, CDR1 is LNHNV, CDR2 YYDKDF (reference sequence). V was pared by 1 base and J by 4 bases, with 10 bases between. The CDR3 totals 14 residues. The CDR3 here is CATSRGFDSYGYTF. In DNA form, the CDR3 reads TGTGCCACCAGCAGAGGATTTGACAGCTATGGCTACACCTTC.

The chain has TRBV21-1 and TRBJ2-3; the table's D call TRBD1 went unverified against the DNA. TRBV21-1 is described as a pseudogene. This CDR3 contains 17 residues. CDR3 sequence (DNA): TGTGCCAGCAGCAAAGAGGGGTTTAGGCAAAGCACAGATACGCAGTATTTT. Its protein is CASSKEGFRQSTDTQYF.

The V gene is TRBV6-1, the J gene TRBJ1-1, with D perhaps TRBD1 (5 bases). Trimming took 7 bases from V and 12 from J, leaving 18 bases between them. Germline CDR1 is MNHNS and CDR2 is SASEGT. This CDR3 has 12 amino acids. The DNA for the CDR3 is TGTGCCAGCAACCGGGACTGGTTTGGAACTTTCTTT. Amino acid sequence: CASNRDWFGTFF.

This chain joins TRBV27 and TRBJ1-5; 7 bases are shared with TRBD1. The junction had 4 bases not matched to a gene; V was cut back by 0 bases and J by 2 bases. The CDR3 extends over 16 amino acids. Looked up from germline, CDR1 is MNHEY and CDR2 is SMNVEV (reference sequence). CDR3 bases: TGTGCCAGCAGTTTATCAGGGGGCGCCGGCAATCAGCCCCAGCATTTT. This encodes CASSLSGGAGNQPQHF.

In nucleotides, the CDR3 is TGTGCCAGCGTCAACCCGGGAGAGACCCAGTACTTC. This encodes CASVNPGETQYF. The rearrangement links TRBV7-2 to TRBJ2-5, with D hard to call. The germline V gene encodes CDR1 SGHTA and CDR2 FQGNSA. The CDR3 contains 12 residues. The germline V and J ends were trimmed by 8 bases and 4 bases, with 11 bases remaining between them.

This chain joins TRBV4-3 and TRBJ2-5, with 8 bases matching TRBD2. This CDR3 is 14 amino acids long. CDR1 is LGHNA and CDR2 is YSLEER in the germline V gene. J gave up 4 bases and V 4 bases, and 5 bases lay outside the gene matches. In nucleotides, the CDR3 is TGCGCCAGCAGCCCCGGGACTAGGCCAGAGACCCAGTACTTC. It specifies CASSPGTRPETQYF.

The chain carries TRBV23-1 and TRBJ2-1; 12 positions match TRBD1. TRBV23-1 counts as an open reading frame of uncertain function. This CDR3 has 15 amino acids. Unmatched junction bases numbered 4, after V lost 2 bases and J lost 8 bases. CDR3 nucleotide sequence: TGCGCCAGCAGTCAAGGGACAGGGGGCATGGATGAGCAGTTCTTC. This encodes CASSQGTGGMDEQFF.

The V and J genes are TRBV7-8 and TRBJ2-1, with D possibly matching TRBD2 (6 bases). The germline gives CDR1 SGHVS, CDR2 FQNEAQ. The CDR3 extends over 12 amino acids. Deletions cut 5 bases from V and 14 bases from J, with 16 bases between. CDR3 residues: CASSPVGGKKFF. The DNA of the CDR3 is TGTGCCAGCAGCCCCGTGGGCGGGAAGAAGTTCTTC.

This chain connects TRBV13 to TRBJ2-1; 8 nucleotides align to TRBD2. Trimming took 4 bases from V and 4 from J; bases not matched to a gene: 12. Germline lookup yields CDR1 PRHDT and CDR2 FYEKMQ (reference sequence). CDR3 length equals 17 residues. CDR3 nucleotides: TGTGCCAGCAGCTCCCGGGGGGGGAGCGGGACTTACAATGAGCAGTTCTTC. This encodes CASSSRGGSGTYNEQFF.

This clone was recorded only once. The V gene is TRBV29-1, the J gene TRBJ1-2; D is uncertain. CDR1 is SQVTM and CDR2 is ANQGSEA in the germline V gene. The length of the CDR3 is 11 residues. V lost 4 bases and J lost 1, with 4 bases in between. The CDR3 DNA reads TGCAGCGTTGGGAGTAACTATGGCTACACCTTC. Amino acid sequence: CSVGSNYGYTF. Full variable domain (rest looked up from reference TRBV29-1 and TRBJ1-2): SAVISQKPSRDICQRGTSLTIQCQVDSQVTMMFWYRQQPGQSLTLIATANQGSEATYESGFVIDKFPISRPNLTFSTLTVSNMSPEDSSIYLCSVGSNYGYTFGSGTRLTVV.

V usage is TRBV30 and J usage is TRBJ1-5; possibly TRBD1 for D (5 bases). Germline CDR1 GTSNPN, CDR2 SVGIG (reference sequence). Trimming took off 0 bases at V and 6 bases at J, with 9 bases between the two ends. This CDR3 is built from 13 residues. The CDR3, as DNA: TGTGCCTGGAGTGTTTGGGGCCGTCAGCCCCAGCATTTT. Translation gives CAWSVWGRQPQHF.

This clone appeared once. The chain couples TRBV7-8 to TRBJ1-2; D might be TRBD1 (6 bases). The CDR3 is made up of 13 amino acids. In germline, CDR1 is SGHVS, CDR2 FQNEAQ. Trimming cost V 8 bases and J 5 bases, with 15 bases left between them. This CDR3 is CASSSGAEYGYTF. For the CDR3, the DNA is TGTGCCAGCTCCTCAGGGGCGGAATATGGCTACACCTTC.

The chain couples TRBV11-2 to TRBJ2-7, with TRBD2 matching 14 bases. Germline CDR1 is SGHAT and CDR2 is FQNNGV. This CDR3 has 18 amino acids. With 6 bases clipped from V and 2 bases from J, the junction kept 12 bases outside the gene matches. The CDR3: CASRAERGLAGVAYEQYF. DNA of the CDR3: TGTGCCAGCAGAGCTGAAAGGGGACTAGCGGGAGTAGCCTACGAGCAGTACTTC.